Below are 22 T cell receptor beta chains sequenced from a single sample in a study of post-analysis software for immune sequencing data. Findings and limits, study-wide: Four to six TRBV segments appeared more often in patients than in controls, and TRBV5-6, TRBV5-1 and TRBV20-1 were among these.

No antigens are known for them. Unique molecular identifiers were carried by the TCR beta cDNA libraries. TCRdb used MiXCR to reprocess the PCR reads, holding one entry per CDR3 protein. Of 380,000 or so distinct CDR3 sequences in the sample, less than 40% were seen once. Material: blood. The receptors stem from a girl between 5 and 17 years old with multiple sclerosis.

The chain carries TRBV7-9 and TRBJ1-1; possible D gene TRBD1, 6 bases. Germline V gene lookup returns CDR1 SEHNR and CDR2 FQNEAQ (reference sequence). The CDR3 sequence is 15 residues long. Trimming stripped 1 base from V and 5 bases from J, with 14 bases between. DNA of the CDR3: TGTGCCAGCAGCTTAGTGGGGGGCGCCGGGACTGAAGCTTTCTTT. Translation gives CASSLVGGAGTEAFF.

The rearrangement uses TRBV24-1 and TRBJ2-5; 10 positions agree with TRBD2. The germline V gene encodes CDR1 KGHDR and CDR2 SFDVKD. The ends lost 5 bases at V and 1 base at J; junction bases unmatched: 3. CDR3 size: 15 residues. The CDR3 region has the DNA TGTGCCACCAGTGTGGCTAGCGGGGGCCAAGAGACCCAGTACTTC. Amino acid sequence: CATSVASGGQETQYF.

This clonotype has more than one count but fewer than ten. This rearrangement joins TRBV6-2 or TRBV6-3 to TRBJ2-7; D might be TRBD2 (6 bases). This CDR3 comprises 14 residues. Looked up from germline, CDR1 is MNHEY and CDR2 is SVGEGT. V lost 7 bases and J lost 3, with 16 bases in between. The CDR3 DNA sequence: TGTGCCAGCACCCGGGACTCGCCCCACTACGAGCAGTACTTC. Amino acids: CASTRDSPHYEQYF.

The DNA of the CDR3 is TGCGCCAGCAGCCCCATTTCAGGGACAGAGCAAGAGACCCAGTACTTC. It translates to CASSPISGTEQETQYF. The chain joins TRBV4-3 to TRBJ2-5; 7 bases are shared with TRBD1. The ends lost 4 bases at V and 2 bases at J; junction bases unmatched: 10. Germline CDR1 reads LGHNA; CDR2 reads YSLEER. This CDR3 region has 16 residues.

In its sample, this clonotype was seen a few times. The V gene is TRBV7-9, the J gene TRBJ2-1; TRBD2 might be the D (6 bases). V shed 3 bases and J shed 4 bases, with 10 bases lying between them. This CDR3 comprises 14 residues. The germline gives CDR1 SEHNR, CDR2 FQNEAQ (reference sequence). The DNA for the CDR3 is TGTGCCAGCAGCTTGCGGGGCCGGTACAATGAGCAGTTCTTC. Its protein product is CASSLRGRYNEQFF.

CDR3 sequence: CASRDRGGAEAFF. CDR3 bases: TGTGCCAGCCGGGACAGGGGGGGCGCTGAAGCTTTCTTT. The chain employs TRBV12-3 or TRBV12-4 and TRBJ1-1, with 11 bases aligning to TRBD1. J gave up 6 bases and V 8 bases, and 5 bases lay outside the gene matches. This CDR3 has 13 amino acids.

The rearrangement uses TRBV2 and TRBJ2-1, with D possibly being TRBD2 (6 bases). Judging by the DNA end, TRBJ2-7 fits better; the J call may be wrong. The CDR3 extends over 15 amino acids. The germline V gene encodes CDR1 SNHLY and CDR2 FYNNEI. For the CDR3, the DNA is TGTGCCAGCAGCTTCCATAGCGGCTCCTACAATGAGCAGTACTTC. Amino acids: CASSFHSGSYNEQYF.

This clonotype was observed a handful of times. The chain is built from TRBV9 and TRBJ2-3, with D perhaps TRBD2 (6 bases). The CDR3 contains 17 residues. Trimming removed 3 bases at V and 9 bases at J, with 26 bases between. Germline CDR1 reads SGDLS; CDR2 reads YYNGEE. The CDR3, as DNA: TGTGCCAGCAGCGCGTCCCGGGGGAATAGCCTAAGGGAGACGCAGTATTTT. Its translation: CASSASRGNSLRETQYF.

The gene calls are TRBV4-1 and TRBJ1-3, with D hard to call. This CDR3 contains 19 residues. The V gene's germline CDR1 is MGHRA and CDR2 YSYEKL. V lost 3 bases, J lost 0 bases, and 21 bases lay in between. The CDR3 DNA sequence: TGCGCCAGCAGCCATCTTCGGGAGGCGGACCCGACCTCTGGAAACACCATATATTTT. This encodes CASSHLREADPTSGNTIYF.

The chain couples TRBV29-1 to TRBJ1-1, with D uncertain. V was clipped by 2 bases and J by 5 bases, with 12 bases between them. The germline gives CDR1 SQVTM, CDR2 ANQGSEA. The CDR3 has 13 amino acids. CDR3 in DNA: TGCAGCGTTGAAAGTATGGGAAATACTGAAGCTTTCTTT. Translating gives CSVESMGNTEAFF.

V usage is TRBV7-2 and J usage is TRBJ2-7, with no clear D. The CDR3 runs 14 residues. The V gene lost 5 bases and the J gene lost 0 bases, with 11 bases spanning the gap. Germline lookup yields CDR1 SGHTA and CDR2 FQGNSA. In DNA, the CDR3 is TGTGCCAGCAGCGCAATACACCGCTCCTACGAGCAGTACTTC. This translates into CASSAIHRSYEQYF.

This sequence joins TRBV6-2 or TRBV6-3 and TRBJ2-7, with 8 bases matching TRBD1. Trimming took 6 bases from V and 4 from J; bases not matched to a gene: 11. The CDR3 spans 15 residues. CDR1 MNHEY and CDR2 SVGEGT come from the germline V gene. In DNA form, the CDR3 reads TGTGCCAGCAGATATTCAGGGGGCAGAGGGTACGAGCAGTACTTC. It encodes CASRYSGGRGYEQYF.

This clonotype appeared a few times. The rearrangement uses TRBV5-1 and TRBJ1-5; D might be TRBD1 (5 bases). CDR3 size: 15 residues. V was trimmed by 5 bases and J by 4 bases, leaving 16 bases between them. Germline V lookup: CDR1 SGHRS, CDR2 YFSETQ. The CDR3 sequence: CASSPSGTANQPQHF. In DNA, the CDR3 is TGCGCCAGCAGTCCCTCCGGGACGGCTAATCAGCCCCAGCATTTT.

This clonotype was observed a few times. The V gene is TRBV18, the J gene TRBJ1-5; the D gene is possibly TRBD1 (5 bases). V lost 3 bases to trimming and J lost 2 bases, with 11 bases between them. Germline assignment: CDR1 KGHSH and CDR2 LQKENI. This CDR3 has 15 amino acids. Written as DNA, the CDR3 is TGTGCCAGCTCACCTGGGGGGAATCGCAATCAGCCCCAGCATTTT. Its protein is CASSPGGNRNQPQHF.

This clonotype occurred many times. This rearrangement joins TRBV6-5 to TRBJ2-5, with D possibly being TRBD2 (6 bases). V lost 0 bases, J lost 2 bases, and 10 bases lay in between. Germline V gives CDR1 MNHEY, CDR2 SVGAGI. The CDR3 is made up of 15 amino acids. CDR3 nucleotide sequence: TGTGCCAGCAGTTACTCCAGCCGGGGGCAAGAGACCCAGTACTTC. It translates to CASSYSSRGQETQYF.

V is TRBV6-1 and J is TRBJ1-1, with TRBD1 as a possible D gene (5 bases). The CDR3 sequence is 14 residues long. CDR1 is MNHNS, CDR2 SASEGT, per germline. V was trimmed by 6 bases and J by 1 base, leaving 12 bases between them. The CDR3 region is CASSRGDSNTEAFF. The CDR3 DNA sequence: TGTGCCAGCAGCCGTGGGGACTCGAACACTGAAGCTTTCTTT.

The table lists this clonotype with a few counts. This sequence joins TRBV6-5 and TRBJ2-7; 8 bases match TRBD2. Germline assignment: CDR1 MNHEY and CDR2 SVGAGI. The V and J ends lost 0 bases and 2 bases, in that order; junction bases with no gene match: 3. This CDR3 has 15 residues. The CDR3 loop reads CASSYSTSDPYEQYF. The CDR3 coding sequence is TGTGCCAGCAGTTACTCGACTAGCGACCCCTACGAGCAGTACTTC.

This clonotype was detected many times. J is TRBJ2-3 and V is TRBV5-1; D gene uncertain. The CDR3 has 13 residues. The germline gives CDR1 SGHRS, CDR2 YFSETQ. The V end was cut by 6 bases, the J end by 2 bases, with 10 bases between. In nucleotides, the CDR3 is TGCGCCAGCAAAGAAGAGATCACAGATACGCAGTATTTT. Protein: CASKEEITDTQYF.

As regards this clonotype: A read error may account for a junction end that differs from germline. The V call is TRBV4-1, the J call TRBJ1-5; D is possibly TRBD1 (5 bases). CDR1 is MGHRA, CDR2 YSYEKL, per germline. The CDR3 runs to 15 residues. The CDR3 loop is CASRQGRVGIGAQHF. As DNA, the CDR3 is TGCGCCAGCCGCCAGGGAAGGGTGGGTATCGGGGCCCAGCATTTT.

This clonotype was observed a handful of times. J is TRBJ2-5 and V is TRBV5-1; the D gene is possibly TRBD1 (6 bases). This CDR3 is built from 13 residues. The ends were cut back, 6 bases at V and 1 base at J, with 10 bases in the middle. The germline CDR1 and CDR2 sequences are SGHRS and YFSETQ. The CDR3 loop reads CASTRDTQETQYF. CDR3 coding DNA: TGCGCCAGCACCCGGGACACCCAAGAGACCCAGTACTTC.

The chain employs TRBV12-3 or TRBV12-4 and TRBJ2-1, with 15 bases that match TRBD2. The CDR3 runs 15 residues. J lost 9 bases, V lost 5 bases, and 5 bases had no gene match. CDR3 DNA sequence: TGTGCCAGCAGTGCAGGACTAGCGGGAGGGGGTGAGCAGTTCTTC. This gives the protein CASSAGLAGGGEQFF.

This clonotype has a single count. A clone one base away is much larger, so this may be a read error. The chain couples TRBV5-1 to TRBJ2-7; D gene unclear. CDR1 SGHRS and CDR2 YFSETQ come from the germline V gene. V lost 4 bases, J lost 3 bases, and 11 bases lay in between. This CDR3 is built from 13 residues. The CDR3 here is CASSLGGCYEQYF. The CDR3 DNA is TGCGCCAGCAGCCTCGGCGGCTGCTACGAGCAGTACTTC.